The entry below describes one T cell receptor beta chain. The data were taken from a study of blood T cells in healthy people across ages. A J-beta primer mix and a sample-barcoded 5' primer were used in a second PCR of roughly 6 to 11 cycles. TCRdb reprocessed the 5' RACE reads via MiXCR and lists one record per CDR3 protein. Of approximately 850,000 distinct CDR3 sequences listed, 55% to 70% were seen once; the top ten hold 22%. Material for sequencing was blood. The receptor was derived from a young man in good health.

DNA for the CDR3: TGTGCCAGCAGCCCTCACTCCACAGGCCTTTCCTACAATGAGCAGTTCTTC. Translating gives CASSPHSTGLSYNEQFF. The chain is built from TRBV9 and TRBJ2-1, with D possibly matching TRBD1 (5 bases). Per germline, CDR1 SGDLS and CDR2 YYNGEE. This CDR3 is 17 amino acids long. Between the trimmed V and J ends, which lost 4 bases and 1 base, there was a span of 18 bases.